This T cell receptor (beta chain) was identified in a study of blood T cell repertoires in COVID-19. The wider study: COVID-19 samples from acute and convalescent phases originated in the United States, Italy and Spain. PBMCs, B-cell-depleted T cells, or T cells were the source of the cDNA or gDNA that made up the material.

There are 16 residues in the CDR3. Per the germline V gene, CDR1 is SGHRS and CDR2 is YFSETQ. V lost 1 base, J lost 7 bases, and 12 bases stayed unmatched. In the original analysis: Reference gene primers were amplified, and this amplification served to estimate nucleated cell counts. Only in-frame clones appear in the TCRdb table, and some are missing; sequencing was by immunoSEQ multiplex PCR. V and J calls and clone size are as listed in that table; D and trimming were resolved from the DNA. This sample has around 130,000 clones, with approximately 86% found just once. The sequenced sample consisted of peripheral blood. The chain uses TRBV5-1 and TRBJ1-1; 8 nucleotides agree with TRBD1. This TCR derives from a woman aged 45-59 years who had recovered from COVID-19. DNA for the CDR3: TGCGCCAGCAGCTTGCCCGCTGGGGCAGGGGGCGATGAAGCTTTCTTT. Translated, it gives CASSLPAGAGGDEAFF.